The sequence of this T cell receptor (beta chain) was determined in a study of shared clonotypes between healthy human individuals. The CDR3 runs 15 residues. Deletions cut 0 bases from V and 6 bases from J, with 13 bases between. The germline V gene encodes CDR1 LGHNA and CDR2 YNFKEQ. The assay was immunoSEQ multiplex PCR, and TCRdb's table has in-frame clones only and misses some. The sample lists 2 million to 2.5 million clones, approximately 95% occurring once. The genes are TRBV4-2 and TRBJ2-3; possible D gene TRBD1, 5 bases. The sample consisted of naive CD4+ T cells sorted from blood. Noted subset: CD45RA+ positively selected. This clonotype was sampled from a man between 18 and 35 years old in good health. In nucleotides, the CDR3 is TGTGCCAGCAGCCAAGATCAACTGGCAGGGGATACGCAGTATTTT. It encodes CASSQDQLAGDTQYF.